These 28 T cell receptor beta chains came from one sample sequenced in a study of T cell responses to AZD1222 COVID-19 vaccine. Using immunoSEQ multiplex PCR, the repertoire was profiled, and TCRdb retains in-frame clones only, with some absent. The sample holds about 120,000 clones, 88% seen once. The input for sequencing was peripheral blood, taken 28 days after the second AZD1222 dose. Receptor source: an adult who received the AZD1222 COVID-19 vaccine.

The gene calls are TRBV28 and TRBJ2-3; possible D gene TRBD1, 5 bases. CDR1 and CDR2 (germline): MDHEN, SYDVKM. Deletions cut 7 bases from V and 3 bases from J, with 11 bases between. The CDR3 is 13 amino acids. CDR3: CASTRQLTDTQYF. In nucleotides, the CDR3 is TGTGCCAGCACTAGACAGCTTACAGATACGCAGTATTTT.

J is TRBJ1-1 and V is TRBV6-5, with D unresolved. V gave up 0 bases and J gave up 7 bases, with 9 bases separating them. Germline assignment: CDR1 MNHEY and CDR2 SVGAGI. CDR3 length: 13 residues. The CDR3 reads CASSYSLRYEAFF. CDR3 nucleotides: TGTGCCAGCAGTTACTCGCTAAGATATGAAGCTTTCTTT.

The V call is TRBV6-5, the J call TRBJ1-1, with D tentatively TRBD1 (5 bases). The germline V and J ends were trimmed by 4 bases and 5 bases, with 17 bases remaining between them. Germline CDR1 is MNHEY and CDR2 is SVGAGI. The CDR3 contains 15 residues. CDR3 DNA sequence: TGTGCCAGCAGTTCCGACATACTCGGGGGTACTGAAGCTTTCTTT. It yields the protein CASSSDILGGTEAFF.

The V call is TRBV4-3, the J call TRBJ1-6; the D is unclear. The V gene lost 0 bases and the J gene lost 0 bases, with 9 bases spanning the gap. CDR1 and CDR2 (germline): LGHNA, YSLEER. CDR3 length: 17 residues. The CDR3, as DNA: TGCGCCAGCAGCCAAGAACCCGCAAGCTCCTATAATTCACCCCTCCACTTT. Protein: CASSQEPASSYNSPLHF.

The gene calls are TRBV5-6 and TRBJ1-5; no clear D. The germline gives CDR1 SGHDT, CDR2 YYEEEE. Trimming took off 2 bases at V and 0 bases at J, with 6 bases between the two ends. This CDR3 is 14 amino acids long. The chain's CDR3 is CASSLGNSNQPQHF. CDR3 DNA: TGTGCCAGCAGCTTAGGGAATAGCAATCAGCCCCAGCATTTT.

The chain couples TRBV9 to TRBJ2-6; the D is unclear. This CDR3 has 15 amino acids. Germline V gene data show CDR1 as SGDLS and CDR2 as YYNGEE. V was clipped by 0 bases and J by 2 bases, with 6 bases between them. The chain's CDR3 is CASSVEAAGANVLTF. The CDR3 DNA sequence: TGTGCCAGCAGCGTAGAGGCAGCTGGGGCCAACGTCCTGACTTTC. The full variable domain, completed using reference TRBV9 and TRBJ2-6, is DSGVTQTPKHLITATGQRVTLRCSPRSGDLSVYWYQQSLDQGLQFLIQYYNGEERAKGNILERFSAQQFPDLHSELNLSSLELGDSALYFCASSVEAAGANVLTFGAGSRLTVL.

The chain combines TRBV10-3 with TRBJ2-2, with 9 bases identical to TRBD1. CDR1 and CDR2 from the germline V gene are ENHRY and SYGVKD. This CDR3 comprises 14 residues. J gave up 6 bases and V 6 bases, and 5 bases lay outside the gene matches. CDR3 sequence reads: CAISSRDRAGELFF. CDR3 sequence (DNA): TGTGCCATCAGCTCCCGGGACAGGGCCGGGGAGCTGTTTTTT.

The V and J genes are TRBV7-2 and TRBJ2-7; D not certain. Trimming took 1 base from V and 3 from J, leaving 7 bases between them. The germline gives CDR1 SGHTA, CDR2 FQGNSA. The CDR3 is 13 amino acids. The CDR3: CASSLDSNYEQYF. CDR3 bases: TGTGCCAGCAGCTTAGATTCAAACTACGAGCAGTACTTC.

This rearrangement joins TRBV28 to TRBJ1-4, with 10 bases identical to TRBD1. V gave up 6 bases and J gave up 7 bases; unmatched junction bases: 11. CDR3 length equals 16 residues. Germline lookup yields CDR1 MDHEN and CDR2 SYDVKM. CDR3 in amino acids: CASRRQGASFGEKLFF. The CDR3 coding sequence is TGTGCCAGCAGACGACAGGGGGCGTCTTTTGGTGAAAAACTGTTTTTT.

In this sample, this clone turned up once. The chain recombines TRBV4-2 with TRBJ2-5, with D perhaps matching TRBD2 (5 bases). The CDR3 length is 16 residues. V was trimmed by 3 bases and J by 2 bases, leaving 16 bases between them. Germline CDR1 reads LGHNA; CDR2 reads YNFKEQ. The CDR3 reads CASSQPPSQGQETQYF. DNA for the CDR3: TGTGCCAGCAGCCAGCCTCCTAGCCAAGGGCAAGAGACCCAGTACTTC.

The rearrangement joins TRBV19 to TRBJ2-7; D remains ambiguous. Germline-derived CDR1 and CDR2 are LNHDA and SQIVND (reference sequence). The CDR3 spans 13 residues. Trimming took off 4 bases at V and 0 bases at J, with 7 bases between the two ends. CDR3 DNA sequence: TGTGCCAGTAGTAAGAGCCTCTCCTACGAGCAGTACTTC. Its protein product is CASSKSLSYEQYF. Full variable domain (remainder filled in from reference TRBV19 and TRBJ2-7): DGGITQSPKYLFRKEGQNVTLSCEQNLNHDAMYWYRQDPGQGLRLIYYSQIVNDFQKGDIAEGYSVSREKKESFPLTVTSAQKNPTAFYLCASSKSLSYEQYFGPGTRLTVT.

The chain employs TRBV5-5 and TRBJ1-2, with a weak D call TRBD1 (5 bases). Between the trimmed V and J ends, which lost 0 bases and 7 bases, there was a span of 16 bases. The CDR3 is 15 residues long. Germline V CDR1 and CDR2: SGHKS, YYEKEE (reference sequence). CDR3 DNA: TGTGCCAGCAGCTTGGGACCTGCGGGGGTAGGTGGCTACACCTTC. Translating gives CASSLGPAGVGGYTF.

The chain carries TRBV6-5 and TRBJ1-1; D possibly corresponds to TRBD1 (5 bases). V was clipped by 8 bases and J by 6 bases, with 16 bases between them. The germline V gene encodes CDR1 MNHEY and CDR2 SVGAGI. The CDR3 has 13 amino acids. Written as DNA, the CDR3 is TGTGCCAGCGAGGGGAACCTAAACGCTGAAGCTTTCTTT. It is translated as CASEGNLNAEAFF.

The rearrangement links TRBV4-1 to TRBJ2-1, with D possibly matching TRBD2 (6 bases). Germline CDR1 is MGHRA and CDR2 is YSYEKL. This CDR3 contains 17 residues. The V gene lost 0 bases and the J gene lost 6 bases, with 18 bases spanning the gap. The chain's CDR3 is CASSQERGTRAANEQFF. In DNA, the CDR3 is TGCGCCAGCAGCCAAGAACGCGGGACCAGGGCCGCCAATGAGCAGTTCTTC.

The rearrangement joins TRBV19 to TRBJ1-6; D call uncertain. V was clipped by 3 bases and J by 0 bases, with 9 bases between them. CDR1 LNHDA and CDR2 SQIVND come from the germline V gene (reference sequence). CDR3 length: 16 residues. This CDR3 reads CASSIGRGSYNSPLHF. CDR3 coding DNA: TGTGCCAGTAGTATCGGGAGAGGCTCCTATAATTCACCCCTCCACTTT.

The chain carries TRBV19 and TRBJ1-1; D uncertain. Germline V gene sequence: CDR1 LNHDA, CDR2 SQIVND (reference sequence). This CDR3 contains 13 residues. V lost 4 bases and J 9 bases, leaving 15 bases between the germline ends. This CDR3 is CASSNTPYPQAFF. CDR3 bases: TGTGCCAGTAGTAATACCCCATACCCGCAAGCTTTCTTT.

The V gene is TRBV27, the J gene TRBJ2-1; D might be TRBD2 (6 bases). The V end was cut by 10 bases, the J end by 4 bases, with 17 bases between. The CDR3 runs to 14 residues. Germline CDR1 MNHEY, CDR2 SMNVEV (reference sequence). The CDR3, as DNA: TGTGCCACCGGCCTGGGGGGTGGATACAATGAGCAGTTCTTC. Amino acids: CATGLGGGYNEQFF.

The chain combines TRBV11-2 with TRBJ1-1; tentatively, D is TRBD1 (6 bases). The germline V gene encodes CDR1 SGHAT and CDR2 FQNNGV. V lost 4 bases to trimming and J lost 1 base, with 13 bases between them. The CDR3 runs to 15 residues. Here the CDR3 DNA reads TGTGCCAGCAGCTCCCAGCGGGGGCCGAACACTGAAGCTTTCTTT. Its protein product is CASSSQRGPNTEAFF.

The count of this clone is one. This chain joins TRBV18 and TRBJ2-2, with 8 bases lining up with TRBD1. Germline CDR1 reads KGHSH; CDR2 reads LQKENI. The CDR3 is made up of 18 amino acids. The junction had 8 bases not matched to a gene; V was cut back by 2 bases and J by 0 bases. The CDR3 DNA reads TGTGCCAGCTCACCAGAGGTCACAGGGGGTACGAACACCGGGGAGCTGTTTTTT. It translates to CASSPEVTGGTNTGELFF.

To note about this clone: This specimen includes other DNA sequences encoding the same CDR3. The gene calls are TRBV9 and TRBJ2-3, with 7 bases lining up with TRBD2. Germline values: CDR1 SGDLS, CDR2 YYNGEE. This CDR3 is built from 13 residues. Germline trimming cut 1 base from V and 6 bases from J; bases unmatched to any gene: 2. CDR3 residues: CASSVSGGDTQYF. CDR3 in DNA: TGTGCCAGCAGCGTATCCGGGGGGGATACGCAGTATTTT.

This chain connects TRBV19 to TRBJ1-4, with D perhaps TRBD1 (6 bases). The V and J ends lost 5 bases and 3 bases respectively, with 13 bases between them. The CDR3 totals 15 residues. Germline V lookup: CDR1 LNHDA, CDR2 SQIVND (reference sequence). CDR3 sequence (DNA): TGTGCCAGTAGTCCCCAGGGGATTTCTAATGAAAAACTGTTTTTT. It encodes CASSPQGISNEKLFF.

This clone has just a few counts. The chain links TRBV6-5 to TRBJ1-2, with D possibly matching TRBD1 (6 bases). CDR1 is MNHEY and CDR2 is SVGAGI in the germline V gene. The CDR3 runs to 15 residues. Trimming cost V 4 bases and J 5 bases, with 17 bases left between them. CDR3 in DNA: TGTGCCAGCAGTTCACAGGGAGGGGGTATTTATGGCTACACCTTC. It translates to CASSSQGGGIYGYTF.

The chain employs TRBV6-6 and TRBJ1-4, with TRBD1 as a possible D gene (5 bases). This CDR3 is built from 15 residues. The V end was cut by 7 bases, the J end by 8 bases, with 20 bases between. Looked up from germline, CDR1 is MNHNY and CDR2 is SVGAGI (reference sequence). This CDR3 is CASTREGLISEKLFF. The CDR3 DNA follows: TGTGCCAGCACACGGGAGGGGCTCATCTCCGAAAAACTGTTTTTT.

This clone occurred once. This rearrangement joins TRBV4-3 to TRBJ1-2; no clear D. The CDR3 covers 13 residues. The germline V gene has CDR1 LGHNA and CDR2 YSLEER. The ends were cut back, 1 base at V and 1 base at J, with 4 bases in the middle. The CDR3 sequence: CASSQADNYGYTF. DNA of the CDR3: TGCGCCAGCAGCCAAGCAGATAACTATGGCTACACCTTC.

The rearrangement uses TRBV5-1 and TRBJ2-5, with unresolved D. In germline, CDR1 is SGHRS, CDR2 YFSETQ. The V end was cut by 2 bases, the J end by 1 base, with 6 bases between. This CDR3 contains 13 residues. The CDR3 is CASSFRPQETQYF. CDR3 bases: TGCGCCAGCAGCTTCAGACCCCAAGAGACCCAGTACTTC.

V usage is TRBV5-6 and J usage is TRBJ2-7, with 9 bases fitting TRBD1. The CDR3 loop spans 12 amino acids. Germline V gives CDR1 SGHDT, CDR2 YYEEEE. Trimming took 3 bases from V and 5 from J; bases not matched to a gene: 0. CDR3 DNA: TGTGCCAGCAGCTGGACAGGGGACGAGCAGTACTTC. This translates into CASSWTGDEQYF.

This chain joins TRBV19 and TRBJ1-1, with 7 positions matching TRBD1. CDR1 is LNHDA, CDR2 SQIVND, per germline (reference sequence). The junction had 5 bases not matched to a gene; V was cut back by 7 bases and J by 3 bases. The CDR3 runs 13 residues. This CDR3 is CASIHRGYTEAFF. The DNA of the CDR3 is TGTGCCAGTATCCACAGGGGTTACACTGAAGCTTTCTTT.

V usage is TRBV7-2 and J usage is TRBJ2-1; D gene unclear. Germline V gene sequence: CDR1 SGHTA, CDR2 FQGNSA. This CDR3 has 12 residues. Between the trimmed V and J ends, which lost 3 bases and 7 bases, there was a span of 7 bases. The CDR3 region is CASSFLLNEQFF. CDR3 in DNA: TGTGCCAGCAGCTTCTTATTGAATGAGCAGTTCTTC.